Each of the 17 T cell receptor beta chains below was sequenced from the same sample in a study of blood T cells in healthy people across ages. Combining a sample-barcoded 5' primer with a J-beta primer mix, a second PCR ran for 7 to 11 cycles. TCRdb re-derived calls from the 5' RACE reads in MiXCR, one entry per CDR3 protein. The table records 980,000 or so distinct CDR3 sequences, around 48% of them present only once. The sample was blood. Receptors originate from a man younger than 45 in good health.

This clonotype was seen a few times. The V and J genes are TRBV10-3 and TRBJ1-2, with unresolved D. Germline loops: CDR1 ENHRY, CDR2 SYGVKD. CDR3 length equals 16 residues. The V end lost 4 bases, the J end lost 1 base, and 16 bases lay between the germline ends. The CDR3 region is CAISVAENFLNYGYTF. The CDR3 region has the DNA TGTGCCATCAGTGTAGCGGAGAACTTCCTTAACTATGGCTACACCTTC.

This clonotype was seen more than once but under ten times. The V gene is TRBV7-8, the J gene TRBJ2-7; no reliable D call. CDR3 length equals 14 residues. The germline gives CDR1 SGHVS, CDR2 FQNEAQ. The V and J ends lost 1 base and 5 bases respectively, with 12 bases between them. The CDR3 DNA reads as TGTGCCAGCAGCTTAGACCGCAGGCTCCACGAGCAGTACTTC. Its translation: CASSLDRRLHEQYF.

J is TRBJ1-5 and V is TRBV12-3 or TRBV12-4; possibly TRBD1 for D (6 bases). Between the trimmed V and J ends, which lost 3 bases and 7 bases, there was a span of 13 bases. The CDR3 has 14 residues. CDR3 amino acids: CASSLGGLGQPQHF. The CDR3 DNA follows: TGTGCCAGCAGTTTGGGGGGGCTAGGGCAGCCCCAGCATTTT.

The table lists this clonotype with a few counts. J is TRBJ2-5 and V is TRBV11-1, with TRBD2 identical over 10 bases. CDR1 SGHAT and CDR2 FQDESV come from the germline V gene (reference sequence). The CDR3 runs to 16 residues. Trimming removed 1 base from V and 3 bases from J; junction bases left unmatched: 5. The CDR3 sequence: CASSLVSGGTEETQYF. CDR3 bases: TGTGCCAGCAGCTTAGTTAGCGGGGGGACTGAAGAGACCCAGTACTTC.

DNA for the CDR3: TGTGCCAGCAGGGCCGACAGGGTCTATGGCTACACCTTC. As protein: CASRADRVYGYTF. This rearrangement joins TRBV28 to TRBJ1-2, with 7 bases fitting TRBD1. This CDR3 is built from 13 residues. CDR1 is MDHEN and CDR2 is SYDVKM in the germline V gene. The V gene end was trimmed by 6 bases and the J gene end by 4 bases; junction bases not matched to a gene: 5.

This rearrangement joins TRBV5-1 to TRBJ2-7; 8 positions agree with TRBD1. The germline CDR1 and CDR2 sequences are SGHRS and YFSETQ. V shed 5 bases and J 5 bases; nucleotides not matched to a gene: 6. The CDR3 runs to 13 residues. The CDR3 here is CASRPTGGNEQYF. The CDR3 coding sequence is TGCGCCAGCAGGCCAACAGGGGGTAACGAGCAGTACTTC.

The chain combines TRBV11-2 with TRBJ2-5, with D perhaps matching TRBD2 (6 bases). The V gene lost 0 bases and the J gene lost 5 bases, with 19 bases spanning the gap. The germline CDR1 and CDR2 sequences are SGHAT and FQNNGV. This CDR3 region has 17 residues. The CDR3 loop reads CASSLDRLASNGETQYF. DNA of the CDR3: TGTGCCAGCAGCTTAGATCGGCTAGCGTCGAACGGCGAGACCCAGTACTTC.

This clonotype was detected only a few times. The chain carries TRBV7-2 and TRBJ1-5; the D is unclear. V lost 5 bases to trimming and J lost 4 bases, with 6 bases between them. Germline-derived CDR1 and CDR2 are SGHTA and FQGNSA. This CDR3 is 12 amino acids long. CDR3 amino acids: CASSRENQPQHF. CDR3 coding DNA: TGTGCCAGCAGCCGCGAAAATCAGCCCCAGCATTTT. Supplemented by reference TRBV7-2 and TRBJ1-5, the full variable domain reads GAGVSQSPSNKVTEKGKDVELRCDPISGHTALYWYRQSLGQGLEFLIYFQGNSAPDKSGLPSDRFSAERTGGSVSTLTIQRTQQEDSAVYLCASSRENQPQHFGDGTRLSIL.

This chain joins TRBV11-3 and TRBJ2-1, with 8 positions matching TRBD2. This CDR3 has 17 amino acids. J was trimmed by 3 bases and V by 1 base; bases with no gene match: 8. From germline, CDR1 is SGHNT and CDR2 YENEEA. The CDR3 region is CASSLGVQRGYYNEQFF. CDR3 nucleotide sequence: TGTGCCAGCAGCTTAGGCGTACAGCGGGGGTACTACAATGAGCAGTTCTTC.

This clonotype came up a few times. This chain links TRBV20-1 with TRBJ1-2; possible D gene TRBD1, 5 bases. CDR1 is DFQATT, CDR2 SNEGSKA, per germline (reference sequence). V lost 1 base, J lost 3 bases, and 12 bases lay in between. The CDR3 is 14 residues long. The CDR3 loop reads CSARGRGRDYGYTF. Written as DNA, the CDR3 is TGCAGTGCTAGAGGCCGGGGCAGGGACTATGGCTACACCTTC.

The chain employs TRBV10-3 and TRBJ2-7, with 10 bases fitting TRBD1. The V segment lost 4 bases and the J segment 6 bases; nucleotides outside the gene matches: 9. CDR1 is ENHRY and CDR2 is SYGVKD in the germline V gene. The CDR3 runs to 15 residues. Here the CDR3 reads CAISGGGTGVGEQYF. The CDR3 region has the DNA TGTGCCATCAGTGGCGGCGGGACAGGGGTCGGCGAGCAGTACTTC.

The chain uses TRBV6-5 and TRBJ1-1; tentatively, D is TRBD1 (5 bases). The ends were cut back, 11 bases at V and 0 bases at J, with 13 bases in the middle. CDR3 size: 13 residues. CDR1 is MNHEY and CDR2 is SVGAGI in the germline V gene. The CDR3 spells CAARGPMNTEAFF. CDR3 sequence (DNA): TGTGCCGCTAGGGGCCCCATGAACACTGAAGCTTTCTTT.

This rearrangement joins TRBV6-5 to TRBJ2-3; 7 positions match TRBD1. The CDR3 covers 18 residues. The germline CDR1 and CDR2 sequences are MNHEY and SVGAGI. V shed 0 bases and J 2 bases; nucleotides not matched to a gene: 11. The CDR3 loop is CASSYSNPGQRNTDTQYF. DNA for the CDR3: TGTGCCAGCAGTTACTCGAACCCGGGACAGAGGAACACAGATACGCAGTATTTT.

Comments on this clonotype: This may be a read error, as it is one base from a much larger clone. The gene calls are TRBV7-2 and TRBJ2-3, with D possibly TRBD2 on 6 matching bases. This CDR3 has 13 amino acids. Deletions cut 7 bases from V and 9 bases from J, with 17 bases between. The germline V gene encodes CDR1 SGHTA and CDR2 FQGNSA. This chain's CDR3 is CASTASPAGTQYF. CDR3 in DNA: TGTGCCAGCACCGCTAGTCCGGCGGGGACGCAGTATTTT.

This chain connects TRBV13 to TRBJ2-1; D gene uncertain. The CDR3 is 14 residues long. Germline values: CDR1 PRHDT, CDR2 FYEKMQ (reference sequence). Trimming removed 7 bases at V and 0 bases at J, with 10 bases between. This chain's CDR3 is CASNFASSYNEQFF. CDR3 sequence (DNA): TGTGCCAGCAACTTTGCCAGCTCCTACAATGAGCAGTTCTTC.

The CDR3 DNA is TGTGCCAGCAGTTTTTCAGCGGAAAAAACCTACGAGCAGTACTTC. Its translation is CASSFSAEKTYEQYF. The chain recombines TRBV12-3 or TRBV12-4 with TRBJ2-7; D might be TRBD2 (5 bases). The V end was cut by 3 bases, the J end by 2 bases, with 14 bases between. The CDR3 length is 15 residues.

This chain joins TRBV6-2 or TRBV6-3 and TRBJ1-2; 7 nucleotides match TRBD1. Germline CDR1 and CDR2: MNHEY and SVGEGT. V was pared by 0 bases and J by 9 bases, with 1 base of the junction left unmatched. This CDR3 has 12 residues. The CDR3 loop is CASSYSGGSYTF. For the CDR3, the DNA is TGTGCCAGCAGTTACTCAGGGGGCAGCTACACCTTC.